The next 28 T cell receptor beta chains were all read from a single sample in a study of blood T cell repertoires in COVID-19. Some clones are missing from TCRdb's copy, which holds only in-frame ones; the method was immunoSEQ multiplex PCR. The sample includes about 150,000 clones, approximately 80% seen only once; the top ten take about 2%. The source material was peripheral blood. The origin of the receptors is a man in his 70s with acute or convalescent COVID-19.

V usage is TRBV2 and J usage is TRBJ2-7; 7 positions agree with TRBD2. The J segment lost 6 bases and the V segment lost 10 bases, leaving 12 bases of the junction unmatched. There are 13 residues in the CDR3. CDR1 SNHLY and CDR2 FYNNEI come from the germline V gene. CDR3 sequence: CATASGDYLEQYF. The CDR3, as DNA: TGTGCCACCGCTAGCGGAGACTATCTCGAGCAGTACTTC.

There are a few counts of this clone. CDR3 bases: TGTGCCAGCAGCTTGGGACTAGCGGGAGACGAGCAGTACTTC. It translates to CASSLGLAGDEQYF. J is TRBJ2-7 and V is TRBV5-6; 12 bases match TRBD2. The germline V gene encodes CDR1 SGHDT and CDR2 YYEEEE. The CDR3 contains 14 residues. Germline trimming cut 0 bases from V and 5 bases from J; bases unmatched to any gene: 0.

CDR3 residues: CASSLVGTVQETQYF. As DNA, the CDR3 is TGTGCCAGCAGCTTAGTGGGGACAGTCCAAGAGACCCAGTACTTC. The V gene is TRBV7-2, the J gene TRBJ2-5; 7 positions agree with TRBD1. The germline CDR1 and CDR2 sequences are SGHTA and FQGNSA. The CDR3 sequence is 15 residues long. V lost 1 base and J lost 1; bases outside the gene matches: 3.

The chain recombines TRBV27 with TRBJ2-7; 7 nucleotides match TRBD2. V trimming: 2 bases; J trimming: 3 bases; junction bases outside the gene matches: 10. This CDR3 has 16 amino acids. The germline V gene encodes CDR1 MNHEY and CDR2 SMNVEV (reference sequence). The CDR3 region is CASSLVSGGSRYEQYF. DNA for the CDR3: TGTGCCAGCAGTTTAGTTAGTGGCGGGAGCCGCTACGAGCAGTACTTC.

In nucleotides, the CDR3 is TGTGCCAGCAGGGGAGGCGGGGGCTCCTACGAGCAGTACTTC. It translates to CASRGGGGSYEQYF. This chain connects TRBV6-5 to TRBJ2-7; 7 bases map to TRBD2. The CDR3 is made up of 14 amino acids. Germline loops: CDR1 MNHEY, CDR2 SVGAGI. Trimming took 6 bases from V and 0 from J; bases not matched to a gene: 5.

Here the CDR3 reads CASSEPRLAGYVRNEQFF. CDR3 nucleotides: TGTGCCAGCAGTGAACCCCGGCTAGCGGGATATGTTAGAAATGAGCAGTTCTTC. The chain has TRBV6-1 and TRBJ2-1, with 9 bases matching TRBD2. J gave up 7 bases and V 2 bases, and 15 bases lay outside the gene matches. The germline V gene has CDR1 MNHNS and CDR2 SASEGT. The CDR3 contains 18 residues.

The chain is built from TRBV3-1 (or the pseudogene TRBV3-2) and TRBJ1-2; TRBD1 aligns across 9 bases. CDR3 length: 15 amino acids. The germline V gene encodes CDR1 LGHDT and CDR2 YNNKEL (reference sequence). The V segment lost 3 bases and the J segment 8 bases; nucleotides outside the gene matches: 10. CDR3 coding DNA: TGTGCCAGCAGCCAGGGGACAGGGCGGTATGACGGCTACACCTTC. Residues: CASSQGTGRYDGYTF.

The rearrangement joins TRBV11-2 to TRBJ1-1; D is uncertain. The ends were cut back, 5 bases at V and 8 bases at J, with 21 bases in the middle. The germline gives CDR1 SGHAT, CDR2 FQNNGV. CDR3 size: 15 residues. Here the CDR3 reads CASSPRSGMSGEAFF. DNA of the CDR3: TGTGCCAGCAGCCCGCGGTCGGGGATGAGCGGGGAAGCTTTCTTT.

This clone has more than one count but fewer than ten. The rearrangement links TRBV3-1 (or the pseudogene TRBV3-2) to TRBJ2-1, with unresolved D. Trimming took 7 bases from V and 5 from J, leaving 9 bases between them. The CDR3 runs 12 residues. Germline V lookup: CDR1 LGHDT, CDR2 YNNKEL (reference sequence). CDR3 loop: CASTGDNNEQFF. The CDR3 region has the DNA TGTGCCAGCACCGGAGATAACAATGAGCAGTTCTTC.

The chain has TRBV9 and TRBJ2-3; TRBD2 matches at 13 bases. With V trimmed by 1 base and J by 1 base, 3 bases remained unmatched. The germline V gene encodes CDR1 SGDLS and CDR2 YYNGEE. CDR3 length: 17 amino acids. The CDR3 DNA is TGTGCCAGCAGCGTAACTAGCGGGGGGGCACGCACAGATACGCAGTATTTT. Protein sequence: CASSVTSGGARTDTQYF.

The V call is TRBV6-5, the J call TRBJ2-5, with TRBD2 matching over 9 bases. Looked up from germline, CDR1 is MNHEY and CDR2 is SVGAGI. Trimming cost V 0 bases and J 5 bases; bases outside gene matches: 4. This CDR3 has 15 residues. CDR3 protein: CASSYSGTSRETQYF. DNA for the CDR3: TGTGCCAGCAGTTACTCAGGGACTAGCCGGGAGACCCAGTACTTC.

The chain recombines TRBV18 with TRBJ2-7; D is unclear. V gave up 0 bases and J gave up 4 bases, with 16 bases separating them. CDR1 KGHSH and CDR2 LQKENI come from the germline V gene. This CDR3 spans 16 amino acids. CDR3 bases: TGTGCCAGCTCACCACCGTCGGCAGGCCTATTTTACGAGCAGTACTTC. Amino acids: CASSPPSAGLFYEQYF.

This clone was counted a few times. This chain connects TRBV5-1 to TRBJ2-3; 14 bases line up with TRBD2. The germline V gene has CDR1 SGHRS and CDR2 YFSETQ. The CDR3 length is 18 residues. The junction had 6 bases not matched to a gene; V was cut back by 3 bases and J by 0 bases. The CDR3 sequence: CASSYGLAGGHSTDTQYF. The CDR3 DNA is TGCGCCAGCAGCTATGGACTAGCGGGAGGCCATAGCACAGATACGCAGTATTTT.

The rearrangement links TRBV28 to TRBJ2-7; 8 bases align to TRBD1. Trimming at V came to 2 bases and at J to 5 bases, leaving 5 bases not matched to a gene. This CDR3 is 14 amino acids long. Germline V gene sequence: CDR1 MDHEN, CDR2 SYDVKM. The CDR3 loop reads CASSLTGGSNEQYF. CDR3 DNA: TGTGCCAGCAGTTTAACAGGGGGTTCCAACGAGCAGTACTTC. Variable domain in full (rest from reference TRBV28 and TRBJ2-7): DVKVTQSSRYLVKRTGEKVFLECVQDMDHENMFWYRQDPGLGLRLIYFSYDVKMKEKGDIPEGYSVSREKKERFSLILESASTNQTSMYLCASSLTGGSNEQYFGPGTRLTVT.

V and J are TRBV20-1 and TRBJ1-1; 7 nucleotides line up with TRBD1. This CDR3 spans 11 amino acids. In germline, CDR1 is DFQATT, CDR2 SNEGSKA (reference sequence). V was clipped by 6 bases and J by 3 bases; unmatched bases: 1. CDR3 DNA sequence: TGCAGTGCCAGGGGGGACACTGAAGCTTTCTTT. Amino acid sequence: CSARGDTEAFF.

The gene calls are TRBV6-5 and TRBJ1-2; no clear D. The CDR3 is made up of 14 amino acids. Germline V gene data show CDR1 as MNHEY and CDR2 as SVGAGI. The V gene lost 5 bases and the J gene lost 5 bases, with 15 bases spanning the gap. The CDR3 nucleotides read TGTGCCAGCAGTCCCTACCCCTTTCGTTATGGCTACACCTTC. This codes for CASSPYPFRYGYTF.

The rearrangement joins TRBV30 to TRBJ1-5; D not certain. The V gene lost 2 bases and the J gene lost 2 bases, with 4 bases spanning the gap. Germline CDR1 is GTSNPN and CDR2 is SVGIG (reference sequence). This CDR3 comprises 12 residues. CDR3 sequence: CAWSQGNQPQHF. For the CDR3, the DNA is TGTGCCTGGAGTCAGGGCAATCAGCCCCAGCATTTT. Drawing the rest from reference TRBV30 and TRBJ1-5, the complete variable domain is SQTIHQWPATLVQPVGSPLSLECTVEGTSNPNLYWYRQAAGRGLQLLFYSVGIGQISSEVPQNLSASRPQDRQFILSSKKLLLSDSGFYLCAWSQGNQPQHFGDGTRLSIL.

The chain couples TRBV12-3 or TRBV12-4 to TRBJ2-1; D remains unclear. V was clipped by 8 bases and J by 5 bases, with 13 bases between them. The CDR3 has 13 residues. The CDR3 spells CASFSPFNNEQFF. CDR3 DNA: TGTGCCAGCTTCTCCCCGTTTAACAATGAGCAGTTCTTC.

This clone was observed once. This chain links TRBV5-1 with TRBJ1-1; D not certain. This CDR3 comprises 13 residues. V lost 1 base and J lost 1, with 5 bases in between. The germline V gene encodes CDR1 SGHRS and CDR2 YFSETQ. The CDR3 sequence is CASSLSPNTEAFF. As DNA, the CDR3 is TGCGCCAGCAGCTTGTCTCCGAACACTGAAGCTTTCTTT.

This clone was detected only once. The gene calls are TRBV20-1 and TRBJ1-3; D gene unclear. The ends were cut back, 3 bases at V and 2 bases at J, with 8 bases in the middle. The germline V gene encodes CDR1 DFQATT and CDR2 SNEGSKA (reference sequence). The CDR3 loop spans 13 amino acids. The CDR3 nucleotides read TGCAGTGCTAGTCAGGAGGCTGGAAACACCATATATTTT. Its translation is CSASQEAGNTIYF.

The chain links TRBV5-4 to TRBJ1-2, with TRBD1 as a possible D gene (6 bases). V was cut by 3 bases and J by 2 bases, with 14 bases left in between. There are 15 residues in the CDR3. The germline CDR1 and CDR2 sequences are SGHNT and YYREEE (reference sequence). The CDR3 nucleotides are TGTGCCAGCAGCTCACCAGGGGCAGCAAACTATGGCTACACCTTC. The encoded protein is CASSSPGAANYGYTF.

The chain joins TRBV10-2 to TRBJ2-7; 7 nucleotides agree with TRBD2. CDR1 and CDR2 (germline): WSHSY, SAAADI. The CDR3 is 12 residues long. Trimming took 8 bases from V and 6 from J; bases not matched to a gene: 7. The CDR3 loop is CASGGGGREQYF. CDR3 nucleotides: TGCGCCAGCGGGGGGGGAGGTCGCGAGCAGTACTTC.

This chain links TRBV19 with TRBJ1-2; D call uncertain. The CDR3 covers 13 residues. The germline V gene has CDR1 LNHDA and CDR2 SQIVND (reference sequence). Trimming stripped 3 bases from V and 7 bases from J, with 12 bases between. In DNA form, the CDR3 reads TGTGCCAGTAGTATCACTCAGGTTCGTGGCTACACCTTC. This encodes CASSITQVRGYTF.

The CDR3 DNA sequence: TGTGCCAGCAGCTTCGGGGGGACCACTGAAGCTTTCTTT. It yields the protein CASSFGGTTEAFF. This chain connects TRBV11-3 to TRBJ1-1; a weak D match, TRBD1 (5 bases). CDR3 length: 13 amino acids. Germline V CDR1 and CDR2: SGHNT, YENEEA. V shed 3 bases and J shed 4 bases, with 9 bases lying between them.

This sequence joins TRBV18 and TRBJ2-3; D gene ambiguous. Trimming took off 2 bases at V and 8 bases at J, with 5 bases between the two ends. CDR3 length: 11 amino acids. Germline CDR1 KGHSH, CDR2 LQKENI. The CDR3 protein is CASSPGSTQYF. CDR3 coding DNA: TGTGCCAGCTCACCAGGCTCTACGCAGTATTTT. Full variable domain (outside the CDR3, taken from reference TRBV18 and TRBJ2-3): NAGVMQNPRHLVRRRGQEARLRCSPMKGHSHVYWYRQLPEEGLKFMVYLQKENIIDESGMPKERFSAEFPKEGPSILRIQQVVRGDSAAYFCASSPGSTQYFGPGTRLTVL.

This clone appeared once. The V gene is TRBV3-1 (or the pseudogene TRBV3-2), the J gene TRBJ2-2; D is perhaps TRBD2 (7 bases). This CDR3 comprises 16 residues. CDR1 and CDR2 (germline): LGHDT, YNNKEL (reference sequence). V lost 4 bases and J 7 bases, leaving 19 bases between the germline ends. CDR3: CASSRPTRGPGGELFF. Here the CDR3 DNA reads TGTGCCAGCAGCCGACCAACGCGGGGGCCAGGCGGGGAGCTGTTTTTT.

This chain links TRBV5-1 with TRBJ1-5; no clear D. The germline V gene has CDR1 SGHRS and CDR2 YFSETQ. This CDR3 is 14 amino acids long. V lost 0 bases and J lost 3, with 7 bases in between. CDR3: CASSLGTDNQPQHF. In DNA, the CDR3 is TGCGCCAGCAGCTTGGGAACAGACAATCAGCCCCAGCATTTT.

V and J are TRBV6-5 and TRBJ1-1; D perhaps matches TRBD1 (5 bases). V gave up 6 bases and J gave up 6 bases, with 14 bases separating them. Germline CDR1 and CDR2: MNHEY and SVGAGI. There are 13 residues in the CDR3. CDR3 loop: CASRGGGRAEAFF. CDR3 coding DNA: TGTGCCAGCAGGGGTGGTGGCAGGGCTGAAGCTTTCTTT.